This is a list of T cell receptor beta chains from one sample in a study of siplizumab effects on memory and regulatory T cells. Clones were sequenced by immunoSEQ multiplex PCR, and TCRdb holds only the in-frame ones, with some missing. The sample lists about 50,000 clones, over 95% occurring once. Specimen: naive CD8+ T cells sorted from blood. These receptors were obtained from a human donor in good health. Both conserved end residues are part of each CDR3. A D gene is named only where the DNA matches it firmly. Clone size appears in some rows only: once, few, many, or a class for an expanded clone.

V: TRBV2
size: NA
D: NA
J: TRBJ1-5
DNA: TGTGCCAGCAGTGAAAGTGGCAATCAGCCCCAGCATTTT
CDR3: CASSESGNQPQHF

V: TRBV27
size: once
D: NA
J: TRBJ2-6
DNA: TGTGCCAGCAGTTCCCCGACAGGACTCTCTGGGGCCAACGTCCTGACTTTC
CDR3: CASSSPTGLSGANVLTF

V: TRBV4-1
size: NA
D: NA
J: TRBJ2-7
DNA: TGCGCCAGCAGCCAAGGAGGGGGCTCCTACGAGCAGTACTTC
CDR3: CASSQGGGSYEQYF

V: TRBV9
size: NA
D: NA
J: TRBJ1-3
DNA: TGTGCCAGCAGCCTCCGTGGAGGGTCTGGAAACACCATATATTTT
CDR3: CASSLRGGSGNTIYF

V: TRBV7-6
size: NA
D: NA
J: TRBJ2-7
DNA: TGTGCCAGCAGCTTAGAAGCTCCCTCTAACTTTTACGAGCAGTACTTC
CDR3: CASSLEAPSNFYEQYF

V: TRBV4-1
size: NA
D: NA
J: TRBJ2-7
DNA: TGCGCCAGCAGCCAAGGCGAAGGGTTCAACGAGCAGTACTTC
CDR3: CASSQGEGFNEQYF

V: TRBV13
size: NA
D: TRBD1
J: TRBJ2-7
DNA: TGTGCCAGCAGCTTAAGTACAGGGGGGAACTACGAGCAGTACTTC
CDR3: CASSLSTGGNYEQYF

V: TRBV9
size: NA
D: NA
J: TRBJ2-2
DNA: TGTGCCAGCAGTTCAGATGGGAGGGAGCTGTTTTTT
CDR3: CASSSDGRELFF

V: TRBV19
size: NA
D: NA
J: TRBJ2-1
DNA: TGTGCCAGTAGTCTCCGGGGGACAGTTGAGAATGAGCAGTTCTTC
CDR3: CASSLRGTVENEQFF

V: TRBV27
size: NA
D: TRBD2
J: TRBJ2-3
DNA: TGTGCCAGCAGTAATGTAGGGACTAGCAGAACAGATACGCAGTATTTT
CDR3: CASSNVGTSRTDTQYF

V: TRBV2
size: NA
D: NA
J: TRBJ2-7
DNA: TGTGCCAGCAGTGAGATTGGAGCGGTCCACAGCTCCTACGAGCAGTACTTC
CDR3: CASSEIGAVHSSYEQYF

V: TRBV28
size: NA
D: NA
J: TRBJ1-6
DNA: TGTGCCAGCAGTTCCGGGACCCAAAGACCCAATTCACCCCTCCACTTT
CDR3: CASSSGTQRPNSPLHF

V: TRBV7-9
size: NA
D: TRBD2
J: TRBJ2-3
DNA: TGTGCCAGCAGGTCCCCGCGGGAGGACACAGATACGCAGTATTTT
CDR3: CASRSPREDTDTQYF

V: TRBV25-1
size: NA
D: NA
J: TRBJ1-1
DNA: TGTGCCAGCAGTGTTGGGCAAAACACTGAAGCTTTCTTT
CDR3: CASSVGQNTEAFF

V: TRBV4-3
size: NA
D: TRBD1
J: TRBJ1-2
DNA: TGCGCCAGCAGTCAAGGCACAGGGGGCAGTAACTATGGCTACACCTTC
CDR3: CASSQGTGGSNYGYTF

V: TRBV19
size: once
D: NA
J: TRBJ2-2
DNA: TGTGCCAGTAGTATCCTTCCGTGGGGAACCGGGGAGCTGTTTTTT
CDR3: CASSILPWGTGELFF

V: TRBV10-3
size: NA
D: NA
J: TRBJ2-7
DNA: TGTGCCATCAGTGAGGTTTCGGGGGCTACCTACGAGCAGTACTTC
CDR3: CAISEVSGATYEQYF

V: TRBV27
size: few
D: TRBD1
J: TRBJ1-2
DNA: TGTGCCAGCAGTCCGCGACAGGGAACGGCTAACTATGGCTACACCTTC
CDR3: CASSPRQGTANYGYTF

V: TRBV30
size: NA
D: NA
J: TRBJ1-2
DNA: TGTGCCTGGAGTGGGGGTTTATCCCATGGCTACACCTTC
CDR3: CAWSGGLSHGYTF

V: TRBV30
size: NA
D: TRBD1
J: TRBJ1-1
DNA: TGTGCCTGGTTGGGGACAGGTAACACTGAAGCTTTCTTT
CDR3: CAWLGTGNTEAFF

V: TRBV5-1
size: NA
D: NA
J: TRBJ2-5
DNA: TGCGCCAGCAGCTTGGGTGCGGGGACACTTCAAGAGACCCAGTACTTC
CDR3: CASSLGAGTLQETQYF

V: TRBV5-1
size: NA
D: NA
J: TRBJ1-1
DNA: TGCGCCAGCAGCTGGGGACGGCGAGGGACTGAAGCTTTCTTT
CDR3: CASSWGRRGTEAFF

V: TRBV29-1
size: once
D: NA
J: TRBJ1-5
DNA: TGCAGCGTACAACTACCGGGGGGGGTAAATCAGCCCCAGCATTTT
CDR3: CSVQLPGGVNQPQHF

V: TRBV27
size: NA
D: TRBD1
J: TRBJ2-7
DNA: TGTGCCAGCAGAGAATCCGGGACAGGGGCCTACGAGCAGTACTTC
CDR3: CASRESGTGAYEQYF

V: TRBV19
size: NA
D: NA
J: TRBJ2-7
DNA: TGTGCCAGTAGCTCCAAATTGAGCAACGAGCAGTACTTC
CDR3: CASSSKLSNEQYF

V: TRBV5-6
size: NA
D: TRBD2
J: TRBJ2-3
DNA: TGTGCCAGCAGCTCGTACCTTCCGGGACTAGCGACCACAGATACGCAGTATTTT
CDR3: CASSSYLPGLATTDTQYF

V: TRBV10-2
size: NA
D: NA
J: TRBJ2-4
DNA: TGCGCCAGCAGAGGGGGAAACATTCAGTACTTC
CDR3: CASRGGNIQYF

V: TRBV7-9
size: few
D: NA
J: TRBJ2-7
DNA: TGTGCCAGCAGCCTCACAGAGTCCTACGAGCAGTACTTC
CDR3: CASSLTESYEQYF

V: TRBV5-3
size: once
D: TRBD1
J: TRBJ2-2
DNA: TGTGCCAGAAGCTGGAGCGGACAGGGGCGGACCGGGGAGCTGTTTTTT
CDR3: CARSWSGQGRTGELFF

V: TRBV9
size: once
D: NA
J: TRBJ2-1
DNA: TGTGCCAGCAGCGGGGGACTTTCCAACTACTACAATGAGCAGTTCTTC
CDR3: CASSGGLSNYYNEQFF

V: TRBV2
size: few
D: NA
J: TRBJ2-7
DNA: TGTGCCAGCAGTGGGCTAGACTACGAGCAGTACTTC
CDR3: CASSGLDYEQYF

V: TRBV7-9
size: NA
D: NA
J: TRBJ1-2
DNA: TGTGCCAGCAGTTTAGGGTCCCCGGACGGACGAGGGGGCTACACCTTC
CDR3: CASSLGSPDGRGGYTF

V: TRBV5-6
size: NA
D: TRBD2
J: TRBJ2-2
DNA: TGTGCCAGCAGCTTGGAGGTACTGGGACTAGCAGCTAACACCGGGGAGCTGTTTTTT
CDR3: CASSLEVLGLAANTGELFF

V: TRBV29-1
size: NA
D: NA
J: TRBJ2-1
DNA: TGCAGCGTTGGACGTAGCGGAGGTGGGAATGAGCAGTTCTTC
CDR3: CSVGRSGGGNEQFF

V: TRBV28
size: NA
D: NA
J: TRBJ1-1
DNA: TGTGCCAGCAGGGGCAGTACCTTGAACACTGAAGCTTTCTTT
CDR3: CASRGSTLNTEAFF

V: TRBV7-9
size: NA
D: NA
J: TRBJ2-1
DNA: TGTGCCAGCACCCCGGACTTTTTGAGCTACAATGAGCAGTTCTTC
CDR3: CASTPDFLSYNEQFF

V: TRBV13
size: NA
D: NA
J: TRBJ2-3
DNA: TGTGCCAGCAGCTTCCCCCCCACATTCCAGACTAGCACAGATACGCAGTATTTT
CDR3: CASSFPPTFQTSTDTQYF

V: TRBV28
size: NA
D: NA
J: TRBJ1-4
DNA: TGTGCCAGCAGTCCAAAACAGGCCCCGTTTGCCTGGAAACTGTTTTTT
CDR3: CASSPKQAPFAWKLFF

V: TRBV6-1
size: NA
D: NA
J: TRBJ2-7
DNA: TGTGCCAGCAGTGAAGCGCAAGGGATATCCTACGAGCAGTACTTC
CDR3: CASSEAQGISYEQYF

V: TRBV7-8
size: NA
D: TRBD1
J: TRBJ2-2
DNA: TGTGCCAGCAGCCAAACAGGGGTTGACGGGGAGCTGTTTTTT
CDR3: CASSQTGVDGELFF

V: TRBV9
size: NA
D: NA
J: TRBJ2-7
DNA: TGTGCCAGCGGACGAGGCACGAGCTCCTACGAGCAGTACTTC
CDR3: CASGRGTSSYEQYF

V: TRBV27
size: NA
D: NA
J: TRBJ2-5
DNA: TGTGCCAGCAGTTCTACAGGGCCCTGGGAGACCCAGTACTTC
CDR3: CASSSTGPWETQYF

V: TRBV9
size: NA
D: NA
J: TRBJ2-2
DNA: TGTGCCAGCACCTCCCTCGGGGCGGCAAACACCGGGGAGCTGTTTTTT
CDR3: CASTSLGAANTGELFF

V: TRBV12-5
size: NA
D: NA
J: TRBJ1-5
DNA: TGTGCTAGTGGAGGTGCCGGGACGGATAGCAATCAGCCCCAGCATTTT
CDR3: CASGGAGTDSNQPQHF

V: TRBV5-4
size: NA
D: NA
J: TRBJ2-7
DNA: TGTGCCTGGCGGGACTGGGGCAGCTCCTACGAGCAGTACTTC
CDR3: CAWRDWGSSYEQYF

V: TRBV7-7
size: NA
D: NA
J: TRBJ2-1
DNA: TGTGCTAGCAGCTTAGCGCTTACAGGGAACAATGAGCAGTTCTTC
CDR3: CASSLALTGNNEQFF

V: TRBV4-1
size: NA
D: TRBD1
J: TRBJ1-2
DNA: TGCGCCAGCAGCCAAGAAGACAGGGTTCACTATGGCTACACCTTC
CDR3: CASSQEDRVHYGYTF

V: TRBV28
size: NA
D: TRBD2
J: TRBJ2-5
DNA: TGTGCCAGCAGGCCCAGCCCCGGGCGGGAGGGCCAAGAGACCCAGTACTTC
CDR3: CASRPSPGREGQETQYF

V: TRBV30
size: once
D: NA
J: TRBJ2-3
DNA: TGTGCCTGGAGTGTAGTGGGGGGAGATACGCAGTATTTT
CDR3: CAWSVVGGDTQYF

V: TRBV7-8
size: NA
D: NA
J: TRBJ1-4
DNA: TGTGCCAGCAGCGGTCCGGGACACTCATTACGAGAAAAACTGTTTTTT
CDR3: CASSGPGHSLREKLFF

V: TRBV27
size: NA
D: NA
J: TRBJ1-5
DNA: TGTGCCAGCAGTACCAGCAATCAGCCCCAGCATTTT
CDR3: CASSTSNQPQHF